This paragraph reports one TCR beta chain. The PCR made use of 60 Vbeta and 13 Jbeta primers. Libraries were prepared by immunoSEQ multiplex PCR; TCRdb keeps only in-frame clonotypes and omits some of them. The sample has around 180,000 clones, less than 90% seen once. The data stem from a study of cytomegalovirus exposure and HLA in healthy donors. CDR1 is MRHNA, CDR2 SNTAGT, per germline. There are 14 residues in the CDR3. J lost 10 bases, V lost 6 bases, and 8 bases had no gene match. The gene calls are TRBV6-4 and TRBJ2-1, with 11 bases aligning to TRBD2. The specimen was PBMCs. The clonotype originates from a boy aged 10-17 years in good health and CMV-seronegative. CDR3: CASRLAGGGGEQFF. The CDR3, as DNA: TGTGCCAGCAGGTTAGCGGGAGGGGGAGGGGAGCAGTTCTTC.